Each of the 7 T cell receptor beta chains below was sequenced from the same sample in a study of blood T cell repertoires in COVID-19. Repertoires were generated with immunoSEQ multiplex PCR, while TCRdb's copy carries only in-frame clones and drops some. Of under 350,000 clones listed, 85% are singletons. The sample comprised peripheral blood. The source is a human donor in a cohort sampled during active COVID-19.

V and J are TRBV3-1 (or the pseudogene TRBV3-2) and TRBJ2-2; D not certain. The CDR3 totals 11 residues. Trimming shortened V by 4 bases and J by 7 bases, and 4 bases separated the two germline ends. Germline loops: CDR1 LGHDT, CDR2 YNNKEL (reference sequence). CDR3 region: CASSRSGELFF. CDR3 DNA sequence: TGTGCCAGCAGCCGGAGCGGGGAGCTGTTTTTT.

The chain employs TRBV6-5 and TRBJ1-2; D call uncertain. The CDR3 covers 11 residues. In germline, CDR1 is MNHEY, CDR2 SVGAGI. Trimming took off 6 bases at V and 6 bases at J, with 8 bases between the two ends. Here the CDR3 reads CASRERDGYTF. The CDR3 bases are TGTGCCAGCAGGGAGAGGGATGGCTACACCTTC.

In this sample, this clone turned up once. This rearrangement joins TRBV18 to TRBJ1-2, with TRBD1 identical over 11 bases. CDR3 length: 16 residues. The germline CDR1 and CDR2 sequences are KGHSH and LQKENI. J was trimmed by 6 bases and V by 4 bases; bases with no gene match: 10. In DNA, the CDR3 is TGTGCCAGCTCACAAAGCGCCGGGACAGGGGGTGATGGCTACACCTTC. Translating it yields CASSQSAGTGGDGYTF.

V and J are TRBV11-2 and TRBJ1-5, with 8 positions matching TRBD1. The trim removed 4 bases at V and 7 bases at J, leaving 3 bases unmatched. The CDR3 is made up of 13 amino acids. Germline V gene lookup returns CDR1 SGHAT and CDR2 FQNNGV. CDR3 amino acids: CASSSDRDQPQHF. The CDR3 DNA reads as TGTGCCAGCAGCTCGGACAGGGACCAGCCCCAGCATTTT.

CDR3 protein: CASSPQPPGQAYGYTF. The CDR3 coding sequence is TGTGCCAGCTCACCGCAGCCCCCGGGACAGGCTTATGGCTACACCTTC. The chain employs TRBV18 and TRBJ1-2; TRBD1 matches 8 bases. V was clipped by 3 bases and J by 5 bases; unmatched bases: 11. CDR3 length equals 16 residues. Germline-derived CDR1 and CDR2 are KGHSH and LQKENI.

Written as DNA, the CDR3 is TGCAGTGCTAGAGATAAATTAGCCCAGCATTTT. It encodes CSARDKLAQHF. The V gene is TRBV20-1, the J gene TRBJ1-5; no reliable D call. V was cut by 0 bases and J by 11 bases, with 8 bases left in between. The length of the CDR3 is 11 residues. Germline values: CDR1 DFQATT, CDR2 SNEGSKA (reference sequence).

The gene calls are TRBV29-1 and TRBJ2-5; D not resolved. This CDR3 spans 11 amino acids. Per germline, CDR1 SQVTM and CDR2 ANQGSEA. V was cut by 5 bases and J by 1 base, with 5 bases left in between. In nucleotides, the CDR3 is TGCAGCGTTCTGTTCCAAGAGACCCAGTACTTC. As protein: CSVLFQETQYF. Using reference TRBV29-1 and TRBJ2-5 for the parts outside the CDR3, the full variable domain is SAVISQKPSRDICQRGTSLTIQCQVDSQVTMMFWYRQQPGQSLTLIATANQGSEATYESGFVIDKFPISRPNLTFSTLTVSNMSPEDSSIYLCSVLFQETQYFGPGTRLLVL.